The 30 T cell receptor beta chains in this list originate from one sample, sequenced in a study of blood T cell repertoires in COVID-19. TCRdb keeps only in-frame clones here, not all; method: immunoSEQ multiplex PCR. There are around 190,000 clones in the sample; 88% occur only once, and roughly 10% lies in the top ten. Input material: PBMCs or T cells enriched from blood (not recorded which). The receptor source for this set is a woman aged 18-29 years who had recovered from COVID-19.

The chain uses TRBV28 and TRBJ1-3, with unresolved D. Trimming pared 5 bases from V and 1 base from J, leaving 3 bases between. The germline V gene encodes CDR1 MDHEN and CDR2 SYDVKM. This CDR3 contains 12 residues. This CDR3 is CASSLSGNTIYF. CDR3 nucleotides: TGTGCCAGCAGTCTGTCTGGAAACACCATATATTTT.

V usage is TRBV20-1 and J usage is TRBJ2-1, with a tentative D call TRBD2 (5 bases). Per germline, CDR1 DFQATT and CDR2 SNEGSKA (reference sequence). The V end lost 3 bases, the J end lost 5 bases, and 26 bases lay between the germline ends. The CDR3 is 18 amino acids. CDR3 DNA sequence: TGCAGTGCTAGTAATTTTGTTTCGGTCGGGGTGGCAAACAATGAGCAGTTCTTC. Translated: CSASNFVSVGVANNEQFF.

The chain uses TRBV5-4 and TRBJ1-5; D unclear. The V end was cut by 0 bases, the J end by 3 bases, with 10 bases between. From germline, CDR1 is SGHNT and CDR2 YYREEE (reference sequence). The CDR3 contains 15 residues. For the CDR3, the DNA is TGTGCCAGCAGCTTGGATCCGCGATCCAATCAGCCCCAGCATTTT. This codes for CASSLDPRSNQPQHF.

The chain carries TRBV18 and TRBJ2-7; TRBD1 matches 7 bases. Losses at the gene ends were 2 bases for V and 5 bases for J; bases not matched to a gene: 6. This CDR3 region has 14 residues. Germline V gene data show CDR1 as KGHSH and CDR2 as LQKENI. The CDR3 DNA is TGTGCCAGCTCACCAGTAGGGGGCGGTGACGAGCAGTACTTC. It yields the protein CASSPVGGGDEQYF.

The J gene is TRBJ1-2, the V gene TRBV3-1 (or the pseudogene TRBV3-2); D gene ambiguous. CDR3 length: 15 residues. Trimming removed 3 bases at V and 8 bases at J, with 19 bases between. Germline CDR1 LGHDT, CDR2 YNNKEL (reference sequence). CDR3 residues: CASSQIQEGTCGYTF. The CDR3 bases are TGTGCCAGCAGCCAGATTCAGGAGGGAACTTGCGGCTACACCTTC.

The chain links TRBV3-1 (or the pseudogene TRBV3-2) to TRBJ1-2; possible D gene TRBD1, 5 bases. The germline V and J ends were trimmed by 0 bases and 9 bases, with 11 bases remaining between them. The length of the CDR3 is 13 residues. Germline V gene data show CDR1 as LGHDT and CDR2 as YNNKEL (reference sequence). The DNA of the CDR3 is TGTGCCAGCAGCCAAGAGCCAGGGAAACGCTACACCTTC. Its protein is CASSQEPGKRYTF.

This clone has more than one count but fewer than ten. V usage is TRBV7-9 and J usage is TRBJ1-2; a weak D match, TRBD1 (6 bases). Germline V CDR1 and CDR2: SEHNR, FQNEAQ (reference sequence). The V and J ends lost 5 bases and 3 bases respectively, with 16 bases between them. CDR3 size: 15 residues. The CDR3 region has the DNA TGTGCCAGCAGCCCCTATCAACAGGGCGACTATGGCTACACCTTC. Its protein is CASSPYQQGDYGYTF.

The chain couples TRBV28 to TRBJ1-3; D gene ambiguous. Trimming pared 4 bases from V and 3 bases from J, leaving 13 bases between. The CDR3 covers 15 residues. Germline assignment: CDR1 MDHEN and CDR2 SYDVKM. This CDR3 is CASSWSETGGNTIYF. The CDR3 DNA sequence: TGTGCCAGCAGTTGGTCCGAGACTGGTGGAAACACCATATATTTT.

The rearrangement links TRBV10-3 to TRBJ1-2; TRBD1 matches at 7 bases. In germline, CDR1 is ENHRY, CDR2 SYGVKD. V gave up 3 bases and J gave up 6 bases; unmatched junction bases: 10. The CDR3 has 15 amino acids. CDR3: CAISDNQQGYDGYTF. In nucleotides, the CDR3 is TGTGCCATCAGTGACAACCAACAGGGGTATGATGGCTACACCTTC.

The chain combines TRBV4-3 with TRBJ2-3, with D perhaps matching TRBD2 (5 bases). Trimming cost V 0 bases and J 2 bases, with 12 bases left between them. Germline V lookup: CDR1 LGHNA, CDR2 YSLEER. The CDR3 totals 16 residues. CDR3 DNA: TGCGCCAGCAGCCAAGAACATCGGGGTCCCACAGATACGCAGTATTTT. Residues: CASSQEHRGPTDTQYF.

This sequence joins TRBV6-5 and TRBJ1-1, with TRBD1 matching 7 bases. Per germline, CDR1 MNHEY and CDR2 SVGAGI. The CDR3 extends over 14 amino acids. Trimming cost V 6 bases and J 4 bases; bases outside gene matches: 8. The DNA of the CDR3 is TGTGCCAGCAGCGGAGGGGGCGCGGCCACTGAAGCTTTCTTT. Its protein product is CASSGGGAATEAFF.

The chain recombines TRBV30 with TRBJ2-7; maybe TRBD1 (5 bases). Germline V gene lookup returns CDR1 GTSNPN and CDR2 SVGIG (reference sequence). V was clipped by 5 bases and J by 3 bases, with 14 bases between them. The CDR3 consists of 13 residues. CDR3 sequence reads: CAWDQGGSYEQYF. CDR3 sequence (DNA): TGTGCCTGGGACCAGGGTGGAAGCTACGAGCAGTACTTC.

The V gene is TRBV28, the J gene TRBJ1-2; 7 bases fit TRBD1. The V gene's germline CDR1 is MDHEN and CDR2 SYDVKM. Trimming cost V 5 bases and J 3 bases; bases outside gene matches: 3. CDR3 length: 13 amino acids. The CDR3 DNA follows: TGTGCCAGCAGTGTGGGACAGCACTATGGCTACACCTTC. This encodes CASSVGQHYGYTF.

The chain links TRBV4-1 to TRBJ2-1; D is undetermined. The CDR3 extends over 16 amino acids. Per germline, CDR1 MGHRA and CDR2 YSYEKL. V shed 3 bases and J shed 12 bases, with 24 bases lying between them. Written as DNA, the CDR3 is TGCGCCAGCAGCCAGCCCGCCGGTAACCGGGTTATAGTGCAGTTCTTC. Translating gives CASSQPAGNRVIVQFF.

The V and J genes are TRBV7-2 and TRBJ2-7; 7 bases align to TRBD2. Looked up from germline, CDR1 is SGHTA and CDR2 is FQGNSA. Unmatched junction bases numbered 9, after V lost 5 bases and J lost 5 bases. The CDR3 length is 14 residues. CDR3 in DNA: TGTGCCAGCAGCGTGGGACTACTACTAAACGAGCAGTACTTC. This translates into CASSVGLLLNEQYF. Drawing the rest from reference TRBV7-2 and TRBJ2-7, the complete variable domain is GAGVSQSPSNKVTEKGKDVELRCDPISGHTALYWYRQSLGQGLEFLIYFQGNSAPDKSGLPSDRFSAERTGGSVSTLTIQRTQQEDSAVYLCASSVGLLLNEQYFGPGTRLTVT.

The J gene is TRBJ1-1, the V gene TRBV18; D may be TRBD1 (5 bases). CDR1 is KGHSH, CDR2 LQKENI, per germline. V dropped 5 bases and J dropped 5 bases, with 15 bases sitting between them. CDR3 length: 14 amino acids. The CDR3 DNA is TGTGCCAGCTCAGGCCGTGGGGCAGGTACTGAAGCTTTCTTT. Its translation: CASSGRGAGTEAFF.

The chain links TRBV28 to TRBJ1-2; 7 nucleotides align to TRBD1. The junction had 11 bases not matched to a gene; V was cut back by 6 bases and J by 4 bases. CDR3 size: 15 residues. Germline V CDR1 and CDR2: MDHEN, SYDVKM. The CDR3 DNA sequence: TGTGCCAGCAGACCCGTCGACAGGGACAGCTATGGCTACACCTTC. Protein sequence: CASRPVDRDSYGYTF.

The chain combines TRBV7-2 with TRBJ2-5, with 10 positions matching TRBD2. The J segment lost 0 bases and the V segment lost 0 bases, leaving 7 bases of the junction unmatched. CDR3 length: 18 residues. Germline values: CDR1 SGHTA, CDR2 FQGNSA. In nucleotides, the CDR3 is TGTGCCAGCAGCTTAGCCTGGGGACTAGCGACATACCAAGAGACCCAGTACTTC. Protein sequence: CASSLAWGLATYQETQYF.

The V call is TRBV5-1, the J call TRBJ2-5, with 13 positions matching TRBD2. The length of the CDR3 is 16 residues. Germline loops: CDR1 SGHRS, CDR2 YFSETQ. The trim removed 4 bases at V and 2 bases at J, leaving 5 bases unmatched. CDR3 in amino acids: CASSIGTSGEQETQYF. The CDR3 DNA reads TGCGCCAGCAGCATAGGGACTAGCGGGGAGCAAGAGACCCAGTACTTC.

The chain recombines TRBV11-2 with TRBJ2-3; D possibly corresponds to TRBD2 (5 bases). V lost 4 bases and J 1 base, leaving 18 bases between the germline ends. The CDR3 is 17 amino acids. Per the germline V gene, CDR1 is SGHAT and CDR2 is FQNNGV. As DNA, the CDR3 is TGTGCCAGCAGCTCCCGAGAGGGTATAAGGGGCACAGATACGCAGTATTTT. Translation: CASSSREGIRGTDTQYF.

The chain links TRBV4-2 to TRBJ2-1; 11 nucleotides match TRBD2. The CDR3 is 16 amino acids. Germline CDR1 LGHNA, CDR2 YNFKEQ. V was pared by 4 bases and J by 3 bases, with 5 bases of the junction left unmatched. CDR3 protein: CASSPMTSGDYNEQFF. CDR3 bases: TGTGCCAGCAGCCCAATGACTAGCGGGGACTACAATGAGCAGTTCTTC.

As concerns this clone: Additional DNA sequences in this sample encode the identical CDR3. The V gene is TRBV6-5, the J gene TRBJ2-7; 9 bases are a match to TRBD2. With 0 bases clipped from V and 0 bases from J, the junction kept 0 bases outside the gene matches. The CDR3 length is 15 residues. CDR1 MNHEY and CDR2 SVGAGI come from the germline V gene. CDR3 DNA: TGTGCCAGCAGTTACTCTAGCGGGAGCTCCTACGAGCAGTACTTC. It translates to CASSYSSGSSYEQYF.

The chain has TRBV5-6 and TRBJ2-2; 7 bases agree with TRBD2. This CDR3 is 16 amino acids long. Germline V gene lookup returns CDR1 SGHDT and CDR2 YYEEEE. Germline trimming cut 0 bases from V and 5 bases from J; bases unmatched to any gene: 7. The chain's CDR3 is CASSLAGTIATGELFF. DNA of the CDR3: TGTGCCAGCAGCTTGGCGGGGACTATAGCAACCGGGGAGCTGTTTTTT.

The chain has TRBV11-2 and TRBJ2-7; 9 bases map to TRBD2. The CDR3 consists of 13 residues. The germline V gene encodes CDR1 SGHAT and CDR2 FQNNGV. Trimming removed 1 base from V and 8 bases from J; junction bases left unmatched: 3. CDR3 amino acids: CASSLGSGRQQYF. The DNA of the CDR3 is TGTGCCAGCAGCTTAGGTAGCGGGAGACAGCAGTACTTC.

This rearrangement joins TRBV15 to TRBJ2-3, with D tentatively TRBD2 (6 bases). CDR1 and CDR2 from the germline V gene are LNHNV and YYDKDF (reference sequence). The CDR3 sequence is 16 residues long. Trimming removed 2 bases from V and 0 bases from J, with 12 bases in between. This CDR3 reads CATSRPSAGSTDTQYF. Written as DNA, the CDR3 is TGTGCCACCAGCAGACCTTCAGCGGGCAGCACAGATACGCAGTATTTT.

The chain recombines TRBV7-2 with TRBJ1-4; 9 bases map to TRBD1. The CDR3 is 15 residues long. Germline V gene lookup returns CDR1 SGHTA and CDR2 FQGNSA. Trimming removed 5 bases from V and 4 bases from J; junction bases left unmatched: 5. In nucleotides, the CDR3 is TGTGCCAGCAGCGCCATGGGACAGGGTAATGAAAAACTGTTTTTT. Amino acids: CASSAMGQGNEKLFF.

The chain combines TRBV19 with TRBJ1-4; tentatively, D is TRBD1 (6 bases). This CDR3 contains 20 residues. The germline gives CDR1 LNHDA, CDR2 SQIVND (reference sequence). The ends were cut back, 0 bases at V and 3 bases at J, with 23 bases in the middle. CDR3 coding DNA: TGTGCCAGTAGTATAGATCGGGCAGGGGTTGGTGTTGCAGCTAATGAAAAACTGTTTTTT. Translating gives CASSIDRAGVGVAANEKLFF.

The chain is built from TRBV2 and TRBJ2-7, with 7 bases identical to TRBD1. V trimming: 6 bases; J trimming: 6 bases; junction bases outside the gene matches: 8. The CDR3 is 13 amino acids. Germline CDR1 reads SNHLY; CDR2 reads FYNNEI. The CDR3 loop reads CASSHGQAREQYF. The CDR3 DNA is TGTGCCAGCAGCCACGGACAGGCGCGCGAGCAGTACTTC.

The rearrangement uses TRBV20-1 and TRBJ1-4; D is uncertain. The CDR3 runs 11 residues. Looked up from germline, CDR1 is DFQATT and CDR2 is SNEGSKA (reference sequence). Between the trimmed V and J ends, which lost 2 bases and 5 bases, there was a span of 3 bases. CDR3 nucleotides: TGCAGTGCTAGACTAAATGAAAAACTGTTTTTT. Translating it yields CSARLNEKLFF.

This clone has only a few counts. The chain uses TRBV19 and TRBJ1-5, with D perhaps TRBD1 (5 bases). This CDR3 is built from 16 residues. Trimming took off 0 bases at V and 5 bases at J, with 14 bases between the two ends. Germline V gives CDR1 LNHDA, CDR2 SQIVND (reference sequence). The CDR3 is CASSIDRGWGDQPQHF. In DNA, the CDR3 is TGTGCCAGTAGTATAGATAGAGGGTGGGGGGATCAGCCCCAGCATTTT.